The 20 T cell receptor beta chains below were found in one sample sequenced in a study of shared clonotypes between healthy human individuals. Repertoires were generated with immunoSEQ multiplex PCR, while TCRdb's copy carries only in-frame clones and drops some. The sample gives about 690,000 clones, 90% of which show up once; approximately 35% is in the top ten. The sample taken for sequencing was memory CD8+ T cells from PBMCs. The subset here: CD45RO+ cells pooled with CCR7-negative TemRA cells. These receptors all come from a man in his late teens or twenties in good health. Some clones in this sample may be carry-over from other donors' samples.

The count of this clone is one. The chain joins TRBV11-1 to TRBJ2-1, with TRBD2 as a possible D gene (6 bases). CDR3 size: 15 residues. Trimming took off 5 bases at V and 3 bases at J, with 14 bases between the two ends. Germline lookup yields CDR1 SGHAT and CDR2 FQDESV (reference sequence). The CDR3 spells CASSEDMGGYNEQFF. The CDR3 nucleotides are TGTGCCAGCAGCGAAGACATGGGAGGCTACAATGAGCAGTTCTTC.

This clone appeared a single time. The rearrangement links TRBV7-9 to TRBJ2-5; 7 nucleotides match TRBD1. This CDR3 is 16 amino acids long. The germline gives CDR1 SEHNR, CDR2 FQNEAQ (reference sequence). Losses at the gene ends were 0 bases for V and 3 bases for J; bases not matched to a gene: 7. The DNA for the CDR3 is TGTGCCAGCAGCTTAGCGACGGGACAGCTCAAAGAGACCCAGTACTTC. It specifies CASSLATGQLKETQYF.

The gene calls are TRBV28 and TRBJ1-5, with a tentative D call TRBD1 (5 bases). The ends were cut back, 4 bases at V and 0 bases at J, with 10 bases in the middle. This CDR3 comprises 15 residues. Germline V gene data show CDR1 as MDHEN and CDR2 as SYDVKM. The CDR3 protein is CASSWGDVSNQPQHF. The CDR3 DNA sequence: TGTGCCAGCAGTTGGGGGGACGTTAGCAATCAGCCCCAGCATTTT. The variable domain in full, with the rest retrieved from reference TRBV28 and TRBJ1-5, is DVKVTQSSRYLVKRTGEKVFLECVQDMDHENMFWYRQDPGLGLRLIYFSYDVKMKEKGDIPEGYSVSREKKERFSLILESASTNQTSMYLCASSWGDVSNQPQHFGDGTRLSIL.

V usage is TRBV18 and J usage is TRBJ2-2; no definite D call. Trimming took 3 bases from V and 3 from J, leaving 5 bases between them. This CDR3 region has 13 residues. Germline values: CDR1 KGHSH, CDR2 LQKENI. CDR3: CASSPVDTGELFF. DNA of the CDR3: TGTGCCAGCTCACCGGTAGACACCGGGGAGCTGTTTTTT.

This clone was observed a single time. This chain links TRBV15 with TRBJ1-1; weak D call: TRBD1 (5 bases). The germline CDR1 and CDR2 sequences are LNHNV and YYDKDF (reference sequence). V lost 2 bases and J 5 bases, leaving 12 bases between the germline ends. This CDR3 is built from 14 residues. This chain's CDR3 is CATSRPLGGTEAFF. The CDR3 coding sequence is TGTGCCACCAGCAGACCCTTGGGGGGGACTGAAGCTTTCTTT.

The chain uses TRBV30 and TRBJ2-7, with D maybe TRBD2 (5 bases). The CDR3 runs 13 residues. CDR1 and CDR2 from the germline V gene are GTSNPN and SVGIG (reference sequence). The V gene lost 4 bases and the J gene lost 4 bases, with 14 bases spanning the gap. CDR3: CAWKTTGEYEQYF. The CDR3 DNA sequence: TGTGCCTGGAAAACCACCGGGGAATACGAGCAGTACTTC.

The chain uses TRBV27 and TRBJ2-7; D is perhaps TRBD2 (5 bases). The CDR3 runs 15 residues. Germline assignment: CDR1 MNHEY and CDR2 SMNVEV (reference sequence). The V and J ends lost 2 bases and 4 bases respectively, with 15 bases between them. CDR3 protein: CASSLIGYREYEQYF. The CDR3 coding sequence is TGTGCCAGCAGTTTAATTGGTTATCGGGAATACGAGCAGTACTTC.

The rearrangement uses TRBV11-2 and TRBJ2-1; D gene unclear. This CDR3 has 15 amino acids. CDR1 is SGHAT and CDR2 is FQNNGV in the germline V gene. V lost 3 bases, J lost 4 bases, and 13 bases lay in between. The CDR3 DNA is TGTGCCAGCAGCTTGAACGGTGGTGCGTACAATGAGCAGTTCTTC. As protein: CASSLNGGAYNEQFF. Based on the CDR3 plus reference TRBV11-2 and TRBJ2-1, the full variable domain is EAGVAQSPRYKIIEKRQSVAFWCNPISGHATLYWYQQILGQGPKLLIQFQNNGVVDDSQLPKDRFSAERLKGVDSTLKIQPAKLEDSAVYLCASSLNGGAYNEQFFGPGTRLTVL.

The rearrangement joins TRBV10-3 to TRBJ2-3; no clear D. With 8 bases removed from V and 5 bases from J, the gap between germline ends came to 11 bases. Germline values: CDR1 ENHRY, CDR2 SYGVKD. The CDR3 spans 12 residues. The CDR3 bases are TGTGCCATCCGCGCGGCGAGAGATACGCAGTATTTT. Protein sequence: CAIRAARDTQYF.

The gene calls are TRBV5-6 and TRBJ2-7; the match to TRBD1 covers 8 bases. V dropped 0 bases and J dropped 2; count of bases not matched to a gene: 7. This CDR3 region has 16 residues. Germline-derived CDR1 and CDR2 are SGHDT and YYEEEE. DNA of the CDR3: TGTGCCAGCAGCTTGGCCCTTCCGGACAGGGCCTACGAGCAGTACTTC. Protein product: CASSLALPDRAYEQYF.

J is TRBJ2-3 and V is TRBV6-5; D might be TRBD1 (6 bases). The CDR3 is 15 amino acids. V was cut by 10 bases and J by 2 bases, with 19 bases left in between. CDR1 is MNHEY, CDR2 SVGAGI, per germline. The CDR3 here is CAIANEGGDTDTQYF. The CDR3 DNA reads TGTGCCATAGCAAACGAAGGGGGTGACACAGATACGCAGTATTTT.

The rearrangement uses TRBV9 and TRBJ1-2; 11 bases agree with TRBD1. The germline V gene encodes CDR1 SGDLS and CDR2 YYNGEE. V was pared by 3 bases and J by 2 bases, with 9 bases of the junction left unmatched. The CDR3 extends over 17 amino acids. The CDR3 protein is CASSAGQGAHRNYGYTF. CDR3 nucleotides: TGTGCCAGCAGCGCAGGACAGGGGGCGCATAGGAACTATGGCTACACCTTC. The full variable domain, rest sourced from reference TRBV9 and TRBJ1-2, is DSGVTQTPKHLITATGQRVTLRCSPRSGDLSVYWYQQSLDQGLQFLIQYYNGEERAKGNILERFSAQQFPDLHSELNLSSLELGDSALYFCASSAGQGAHRNYGYTFGSGTRLTVV.

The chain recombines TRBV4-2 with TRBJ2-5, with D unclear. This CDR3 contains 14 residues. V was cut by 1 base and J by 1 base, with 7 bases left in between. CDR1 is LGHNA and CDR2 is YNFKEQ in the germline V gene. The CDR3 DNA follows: TGTGCCAGCAGCCAAGCCCCAGGCCAAGAGACCCAGTACTTC. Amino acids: CASSQAPGQETQYF.

CDR3: CASSQVGGVGEETQYF. CDR3 in DNA: TGTGCCAGCAGCCAAGTCGGGGGAGTTGGCGAAGAGACCCAGTACTTC. V usage is TRBV14 and J usage is TRBJ2-5; a possible D gene is TRBD2 (6 bases). Looked up from germline, CDR1 is SGHDN and CDR2 is FVKESK. Trimming stripped 1 base from V and 3 bases from J, with 15 bases between. The CDR3 contains 16 residues.

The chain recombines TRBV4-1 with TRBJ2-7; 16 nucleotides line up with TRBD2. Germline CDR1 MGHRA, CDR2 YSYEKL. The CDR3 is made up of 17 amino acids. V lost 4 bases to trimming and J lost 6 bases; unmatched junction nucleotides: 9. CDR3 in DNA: TGCGCCAGCAGCCCGGGACTAGCGGGAGGGCCGGCGGCCGAGCAGTACTTC. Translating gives CASSPGLAGGPAAEQYF.

DNA of the CDR3: TGTGCCAGCAGCAGGGTCGGGTCATTTGGGTCCTATGGCTACACCTTC. Residues: CASSRVGSFGSYGYTF. This chain uses TRBV27 with TRBJ1-2, with D possibly matching TRBD1 (5 bases). The CDR3 runs 16 residues. The germline gives CDR1 MNHEY, CDR2 SMNVEV (reference sequence). Trimming took off 6 bases at V and 4 bases at J, with 21 bases between the two ends.

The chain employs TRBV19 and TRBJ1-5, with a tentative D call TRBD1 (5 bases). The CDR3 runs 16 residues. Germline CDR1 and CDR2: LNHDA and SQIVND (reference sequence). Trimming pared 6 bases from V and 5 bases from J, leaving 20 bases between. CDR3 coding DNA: TGTGCCAGTAGGGGCTGGTTCACTCGGGGGGATCAGCCCCAGCATTTT. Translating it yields CASRGWFTRGDQPQHF.

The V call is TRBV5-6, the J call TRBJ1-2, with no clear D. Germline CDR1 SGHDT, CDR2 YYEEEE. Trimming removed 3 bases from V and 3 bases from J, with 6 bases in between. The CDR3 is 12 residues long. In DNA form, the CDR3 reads TGTGCCAGCAGCTCCGGACACTATGGCTACACCTTC. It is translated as CASSSGHYGYTF. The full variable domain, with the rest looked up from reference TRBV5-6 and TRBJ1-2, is DAGVTQSPTHLIKTRGQQVTLRCSPKSGHDTVSWYQQALGQGPQFIFQYYEEEERQRGNFPDRFSGHQFPNYSSELNVNALLLGDSALYLCASSSGHYGYTFGSGTRLTVV.

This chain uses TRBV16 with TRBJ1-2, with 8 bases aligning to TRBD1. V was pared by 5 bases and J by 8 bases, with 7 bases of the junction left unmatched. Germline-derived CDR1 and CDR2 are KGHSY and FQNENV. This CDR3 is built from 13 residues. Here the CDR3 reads CASSTDRGWGYTF. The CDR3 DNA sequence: TGTGCCAGCAGCACAGACAGGGGTTGGGGCTACACCTTC.

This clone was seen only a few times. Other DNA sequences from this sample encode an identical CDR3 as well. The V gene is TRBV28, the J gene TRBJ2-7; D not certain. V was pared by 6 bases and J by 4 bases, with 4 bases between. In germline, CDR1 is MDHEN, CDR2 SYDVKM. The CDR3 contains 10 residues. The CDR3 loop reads CASRDYEQYF. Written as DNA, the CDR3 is TGTGCCAGCAGGGATTACGAGCAGTACTTC.